A single sample is the source of the 21 T cell receptor beta chains below, sequenced in a study of cytomegalovirus exposure and HLA in healthy donors. Both 60 Vbeta primers and 13 Jbeta primers went into the PCR. Profiled with immunoSEQ multiplex PCR; TCRdb holds only in-frame clones, not every one. This sample has tens of thousands of clones, with 81% found just once. The sample was PBMCs. The receptor set was obtained from a man between 50 and 59 years old in good health and CMV-seronegative.

The chain carries TRBV5-5 and TRBJ2-1; the match to TRBD2 covers 11 bases. This CDR3 spans 14 amino acids. V was clipped by 4 bases and J by 5 bases; unmatched bases: 2. CDR1 is SGHKS, CDR2 YYEKEE, per germline (reference sequence). CDR3 protein: CASSGGLADNEQFF. CDR3 DNA sequence: TGTGCCAGCAGCGGGGGACTAGCGGACAATGAGCAGTTCTTC.

The rearrangement links TRBV19 to TRBJ1-5; 9 bases align to TRBD1. The V gene end was trimmed by 6 bases and the J gene end by 3 bases; junction bases not matched to a gene: 12. The germline gives CDR1 LNHDA, CDR2 SQIVND (reference sequence). The CDR3 consists of 17 residues. CDR3 bases: TGTGCCAGTAGCCGCCCGGACAGGGGCCTAATCAATCAGCCCCAGCATTTT. This sequence encodes CASSRPDRGLINQPQHF.

The rearrangement uses TRBV28 and TRBJ2-7; unclear D gene. The germline gives CDR1 MDHEN, CDR2 SYDVKM. This CDR3 is 12 amino acids long. Trimming removed 2 bases from V and 3 bases from J, with 5 bases in between. Here the CDR3 reads CASSLNSYEQYF. CDR3 coding DNA: TGTGCCAGCAGTTTAAACAGCTACGAGCAGTACTTC.

In regard to this clone: One junction end does not reproduce the germline sequence, and a read error may be involved. The chain combines TRBV5-6 with TRBJ1-2; D is possibly TRBD1 (6 bases). CDR1 is SGHDT and CDR2 is YYEEEE in the germline V gene. The length of the CDR3 is 12 residues. CDR3: CASSLGGRDTDF. The CDR3, as DNA: TGTGCCAGCAGCTTGGGGGGCCGGGACACAGACTTC.

This clone appeared a single time. The junction shows a germline mismatch at one end, possibly a read error. J is TRBJ1-2 and V is TRBV7-9, with 9 bases fitting TRBD1. The CDR3 contains 13 residues. Germline CDR1 SEHNR, CDR2 FQNEAQ (reference sequence). CDR3 protein: CASSRAGTGKFFF. The DNA of the CDR3 is TGTGCCAGCAGCCGCGCCGGGACAGGGAAGTTTTTCTTC.

The rearrangement joins TRBV27 to TRBJ2-1, with 10 bases lining up with TRBD2. The V segment lost 6 bases and the J segment 7 bases; nucleotides outside the gene matches: 9. The CDR3 spans 15 residues. Germline-derived CDR1 and CDR2 are MNHEY and SMNVEV (reference sequence). CDR3 DNA sequence: TGTGCCAGCAGCCAACTAGCGGGAATCGTTAATGAGCAGTTCTTC. This encodes CASSQLAGIVNEQFF.

The rearrangement joins TRBV28 to TRBJ2-1; 8 bases agree with TRBD2. Germline V CDR1 and CDR2: MDHEN, SYDVKM. The CDR3 has 16 amino acids. The V and J ends lost 3 bases and 7 bases, in that order; junction bases with no gene match: 11. In DNA form, the CDR3 reads TGTGCCAGCAGTTTCCGAGCGGGAGAGGAGGGGAATGAGCAGTTCTTC. Its translation: CASSFRAGEEGNEQFF.

This sequence joins TRBV18 and TRBJ2-1, with 9 bases identical to TRBD2. The length of the CDR3 is 19 residues. Losses at the gene ends were 0 bases for V and 0 bases for J; bases not matched to a gene: 9. CDR1 and CDR2 from the germline V gene are KGHSH and LQKENI. The CDR3 bases are TGTGCCAGCTCACCACCGGGCTTAGCGGGGGCCCTCTCCTACAATGAGCAGTTCTTC. Amino acid sequence: CASSPPGLAGALSYNEQFF.

This chain uses TRBV7-3 with TRBJ2-2, with 13 bases aligning to TRBD2. The germline CDR1 and CDR2 sequences are SGHTA and FQGTGA. Trimming cost V 6 bases and J 5 bases; bases outside gene matches: 15. The CDR3 is made up of 19 amino acids. CDR3 in amino acids: CASSPSTGLAGERTGELFF. The CDR3 nucleotides are TGTGCCAGCAGTCCGTCGACCGGACTAGCGGGAGAGCGGACCGGGGAGCTGTTTTTT.

The chain has TRBV30 and TRBJ2-5; D may be TRBD2 (5 bases). The germline gives CDR1 GTSNPN, CDR2 SVGIG (reference sequence). This CDR3 spans 13 amino acids. Trimming removed 2 bases at V and 2 bases at J, with 9 bases between. The CDR3: CAWSLGGQETQYF. The CDR3, as DNA: TGTGCCTGGAGTTTGGGCGGGCAAGAGACCCAGTACTTC.

The CDR3 DNA reads as TGTGCCAGCAGTTTTTCCAGGGGCAATCAGCCCCAGCATTTT. Translating it yields CASSFSRGNQPQHF. The rearrangement links TRBV27 to TRBJ1-5; tentative D call: TRBD1 (5 bases). V was trimmed by 3 bases and J by 2 bases, leaving 8 bases between them. The CDR3 spans 14 residues. The germline CDR1 and CDR2 sequences are MNHEY and SMNVEV (reference sequence).

The J gene is TRBJ2-5, the V gene TRBV19, with TRBD1 matching over 7 bases. Gene TRBJ2-7 matches the end of the DNA better, so the J call may be wrong. Germline CDR1 is LNHDA and CDR2 is SQIVND (reference sequence). The CDR3 has 14 amino acids. In DNA form, the CDR3 reads TGTGCCAGTAGTAAGCCGGGACAGACCTACGAGCAGTACTTC. Its translation is CASSKPGQTYEQYF.

The DNA of the CDR3 is TGTGCCAGCAGCCAAGATGGTTTGGGACAGGGTTCGTGGGCCTACGAGCAGTACTTC. This gives the protein CASSQDGLGQGSWAYEQYF. This chain links TRBV14 with TRBJ2-7; the match to TRBD1 covers 9 bases. V gave up 0 bases and J gave up 2 bases; unmatched junction bases: 14. Germline CDR1 SGHDN, CDR2 FVKESK. The CDR3 runs 19 residues.

In regard to this clone: A read error is likely, as this CDR3 ends without the conserved phenylalanine or tryptophan. No DNA is shown, since the ends of the CDR3 on it are uncertain; the CDR3 is the one TCRdb lists. The chain joins TRBV28 to TRBJ2-3; the table calls TRBD2, which could not be checked here. The CDR3 is made up of 12 amino acids, end residues included. CDR1 is MDHEN and CDR2 is SYDVKM in the germline V gene. The CDR3 is CASSLSGTNSYL.

The chain links TRBV2 to TRBJ1-4; a weak D match, TRBD1 (6 bases). The CDR3 runs to 14 residues. The germline V and J ends were trimmed by 4 bases and 2 bases, with 8 bases remaining between them. Germline CDR1 reads SNHLY; CDR2 reads FYNNEI. The CDR3 spells CASSGQGTNEKLFF. The CDR3 DNA is TGTGCCAGCAGTGGGCAGGGGACTAATGAAAAACTGTTTTTT. The full variable domain, rest sourced from reference TRBV2 and TRBJ1-4, is EPEVTQTPSHQVTQMGQEVILRCVPISNHLYFYWYRQILGQKVEFLVSFYNNEISEKSEIFDDQFSVERPDGSNFTLKIRSTKLEDSAMYFCASSGQGTNEKLFFGSGTQLSVL.

The chain employs TRBV2 and TRBJ2-1, with 9 bases lining up with TRBD2. V dropped 7 bases and J dropped 8; count of bases not matched to a gene: 9. CDR1 SNHLY and CDR2 FYNNEI come from the germline V gene. The CDR3 loop spans 14 amino acids. The CDR3 sequence: CASKSGLAGHEQFF. In DNA, the CDR3 is TGTGCCAGCAAGAGTGGGCTAGCGGGACATGAGCAGTTCTTC.

The chain couples TRBV28 to TRBJ2-3, with a weak D call TRBD1 (5 bases). Germline CDR1 MDHEN, CDR2 SYDVKM. The ends were cut back, 2 bases at V and 2 bases at J, with 8 bases in the middle. CDR3 length: 14 residues. The CDR3 coding sequence is TGTGCCAGCAGTTTAAAAGGGGTCACAGATACGCAGTATTTT. Translated, it gives CASSLKGVTDTQYF.

The chain has TRBV11-3 and TRBJ2-3, with D perhaps TRBD1 (5 bases). Germline V gives CDR1 SGHNT, CDR2 YENEEA. V lost 4 bases and J lost 2, with 10 bases in between. The CDR3 consists of 14 residues. CDR3 DNA: TGTGCCAGCAGCTCAGACAGTCCCACAGATACGCAGTATTTT. As protein: CASSSDSPTDTQYF.

For this clone: The junction and the germline gene differ at one end; a read error may be behind it. The CDR3 region is CSSSYEGLPNNEQFF. The CDR3 bases are TGTTCCAGCAGCTACGAGGGACTACCCAACAATGAGCAGTTCTTC. The chain has TRBV7-9 and TRBJ2-1, with 7 bases matching TRBD2. The CDR3 has 15 residues. Germline V gene lookup returns CDR1 SEHNR and CDR2 FQNEAQ (reference sequence).

V and J are TRBV2 and TRBJ1-1; no definite D call. Germline V lookup: CDR1 SNHLY, CDR2 FYNNEI. The CDR3 totals 13 residues. Trimming took off 2 bases at V and 1 base at J, with 5 bases between the two ends. CDR3 loop: CASSERWNTEAFF. CDR3 DNA sequence: TGTGCCAGCAGTGAACGGTGGAACACTGAAGCTTTCTTT. Together with reference TRBV2 and TRBJ1-1, the CDR3 gives the full variable domain: EPEVTQTPSHQVTQMGQEVILRCVPISNHLYFYWYRQILGQKVEFLVSFYNNEISEKSEIFDDQFSVERPDGSNFTLKIRSTKLEDSAMYFCASSERWNTEAFFGQGTRLTVV.

The J gene is TRBJ1-6, the V gene TRBV6-5; 9 nucleotides line up with TRBD1. CDR1 and CDR2 (germline): MNHEY, SVGAGI. V gave up 5 bases and J gave up 6 bases; unmatched junction bases: 5. CDR3 length equals 15 residues. The CDR3 DNA is TGTGCCAGCAGTCTCTCGGGACAGGGTAATTCACCCCTCCACTTT. Its translation is CASSLSGQGNSPLHF.